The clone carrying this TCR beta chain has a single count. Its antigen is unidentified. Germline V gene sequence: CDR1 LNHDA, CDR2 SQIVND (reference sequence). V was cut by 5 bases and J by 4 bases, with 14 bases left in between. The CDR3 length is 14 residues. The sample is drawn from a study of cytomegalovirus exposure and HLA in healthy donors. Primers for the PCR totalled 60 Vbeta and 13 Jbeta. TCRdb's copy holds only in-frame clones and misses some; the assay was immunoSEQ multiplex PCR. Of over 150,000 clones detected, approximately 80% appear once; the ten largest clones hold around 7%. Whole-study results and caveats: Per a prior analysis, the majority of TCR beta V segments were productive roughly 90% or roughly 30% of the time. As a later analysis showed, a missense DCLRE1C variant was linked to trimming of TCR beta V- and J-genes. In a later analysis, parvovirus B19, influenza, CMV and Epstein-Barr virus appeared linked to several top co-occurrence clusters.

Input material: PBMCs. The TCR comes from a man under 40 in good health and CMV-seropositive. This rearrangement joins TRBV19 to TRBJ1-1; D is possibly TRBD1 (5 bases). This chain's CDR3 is CASSAQGRSTEAFF. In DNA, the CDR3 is TGTGCCAGTAGTGCCCAGGGTAGGAGCACTGAAGCTTTCTTT.